These 29 T cell receptor beta chains originate from one sample sequenced in a study of graft-versus-host responses after intestinal transplantation. Antigen specificity for these receptors is unknown. Sequenced by immunoSEQ multiplex PCR; TCRdb stores in-frame clones only, minus some. The sample has tens of thousands of clones; 89% are singletons. Sequences were derived from unstimulated CD8+ T cells sorted from spleen or lymph node cells, sampled before intestinal transplant. All receptors come from a human donor who received an intestinal transplant.

The V call is TRBV27, the J call TRBJ1-1; D might be TRBD1 (5 bases). Germline assignment: CDR1 MNHEY and CDR2 SMNVEV (reference sequence). This CDR3 spans 15 amino acids. Trimming removed 7 bases at V and 3 bases at J, with 18 bases between. CDR3 protein: CASTSHPGLYTEAFF. CDR3 bases: TGTGCCAGCACCTCCCACCCGGGACTCTACACTGAAGCTTTCTTT.

The chain employs TRBV5-8 and TRBJ1-5; D may be TRBD1 (5 bases). V was cut by 4 bases and J by 3 bases, with 14 bases left in between. The length of the CDR3 is 15 residues. From germline, CDR1 is SGHTS and CDR2 YDEGEE. Here the CDR3 reads CASSPIGVPNQPQHF. As DNA, the CDR3 is TGTGCCAGCAGCCCGATAGGGGTTCCCAATCAGCCCCAGCATTTT.

This chain joins TRBV5-1 and TRBJ1-2; tentative D call: TRBD1 (6 bases). Deletions cut 0 bases from V and 0 bases from J, with 12 bases between. CDR3 length: 16 amino acids. The germline V gene has CDR1 SGHRS and CDR2 YFSETQ. The CDR3 here is CASSLVPTGPNYGYTF. The CDR3 coding sequence is TGCGCCAGCAGCTTGGTCCCTACAGGGCCTAACTATGGCTACACCTTC.

The chain couples TRBV4-1 to TRBJ1-1; 9 nucleotides align to TRBD1. V trimming: 3 bases; J trimming: 4 bases; junction bases outside the gene matches: 6. The CDR3 has 15 amino acids. In germline, CDR1 is MGHRA, CDR2 YSYEKL. The DNA of the CDR3 is TGCGCCAGCAGCCAGGGACAGGGTGGTCCCACTGAAGCTTTCTTT. Its protein product is CASSQGQGGPTEAFF.

The chain combines TRBV2 with TRBJ2-7; TRBD1 aligns across 10 bases. Germline V gene lookup returns CDR1 SNHLY and CDR2 FYNNEI. The trim removed 4 bases at V and 6 bases at J, leaving 3 bases unmatched. The CDR3 is 13 residues long. This CDR3 reads CASSGGQGIEQYF. Here the CDR3 DNA reads TGTGCCAGCAGTGGGGGACAGGGGATCGAGCAGTACTTC.

The chain uses TRBV29-1 and TRBJ1-2; D unresolved. The CDR3 has 12 amino acids. V lost 3 bases and J 8 bases, leaving 13 bases between the germline ends. Germline loops: CDR1 SQVTM, CDR2 ANQGSEA. DNA for the CDR3: TGCAGCGTTGAGGCCCCTCAAGCGGGCTACACCTTC. Its translation is CSVEAPQAGYTF.

V gene TRBV9 combines with J gene TRBJ2-7; a possible D gene is TRBD2 (5 bases). Germline CDR1 is SGDLS and CDR2 is YYNGEE. The CDR3 totals 15 residues. The V and J ends lost 4 bases and 2 bases respectively, with 16 bases between them. CDR3 nucleotide sequence: TGTGCCAGCAGCCCCTCGGGAAGCGAAACCTACGAGCAGTACTTC. Translating gives CASSPSGSETYEQYF.

V usage is TRBV15 and J usage is TRBJ2-5, with D hard to call. Germline-derived CDR1 and CDR2 are LNHNV and YYDKDF (reference sequence). Trimming cost V 1 base and J 2 bases, with 11 bases left between them. The CDR3 runs 15 residues. The CDR3 region is CATSRVSPRQETQYF. CDR3 nucleotide sequence: TGTGCCACCAGCAGAGTTAGTCCCAGGCAAGAGACCCAGTACTTC.

This chain connects TRBV4-2 to TRBJ2-1; a possible D gene is TRBD2 (6 bases). Germline V gives CDR1 LGHNA, CDR2 YNFKEQ. This CDR3 comprises 16 residues. Trimming removed 0 bases from V and 10 bases from J, with 19 bases in between. The CDR3 DNA sequence: TGTGCCAGCAGCCAAGATAAGGCGGGAAGTCATAGGGAGCAGTTCTTC. Translated, it gives CASSQDKAGSHREQFF.

This chain joins TRBV12-5 and TRBJ1-1, with 8 bases aligning to TRBD1. CDR3 length equals 12 residues. The ends lost 9 bases at V and 4 bases at J; junction bases unmatched: 4. Per germline, CDR1 LGHNT and CDR2 FRNRAP. CDR3 nucleotide sequence: TGTGCTAGCGACAGGGGCTTCACTGAAGCTTTCTTT. Protein sequence: CASDRGFTEAFF. Full variable domain (missing parts from reference TRBV12-5 and TRBJ1-1): DARVTQTPRHKVTEMGQEVTMRCQPILGHNTVFWYRQTMMQGLELLAYFRNRAPLDDSGMPKDRFSAEMPDATLATLKIQPSEPRDSAVYFCASDRGFTEAFFGQGTRLTVV.

This rearrangement joins TRBV30 to TRBJ1-2; TRBD1 might be the D (6 bases). Germline V CDR1 and CDR2: GTSNPN, SVGIG (reference sequence). CDR3 length: 14 residues. Between the trimmed V and J ends, which lost 2 bases and 0 bases, there was a span of 10 bases. Written as DNA, the CDR3 is TGTGCCTGGAGTAACCCAGGGGCTAACTATGGCTACACCTTC. It specifies CAWSNPGANYGYTF.

Here the CDR3 DNA reads TGCGCCAGCAGCTGGGGGCCGCGGCCCTATGGCTACACCTTC. Translated: CASSWGPRPYGYTF. This chain connects TRBV5-1 to TRBJ1-2; D possibly corresponds to TRBD1 (6 bases). CDR1 is SGHRS, CDR2 YFSETQ, per germline. The CDR3 runs to 14 residues. V dropped 3 bases and J dropped 4 bases, with 13 bases sitting between them.

The J gene is TRBJ1-1, the V gene TRBV27; D is uncertain. This CDR3 region has 13 residues. CDR1 and CDR2 from the germline V gene are MNHEY and SMNVEV (reference sequence). Trimming removed 6 bases at V and 7 bases at J, with 15 bases between. CDR3 DNA: TGTGCCAGCAGACTAAGCTCAGACTATGAAGCTTTCTTT. Translating it yields CASRLSSDYEAFF.

The rearrangement uses TRBV6-5 and TRBJ2-1; 12 bases are a match to TRBD2. Germline assignment: CDR1 MNHEY and CDR2 SVGAGI. The V segment lost 2 bases and the J segment 7 bases; nucleotides outside the gene matches: 6. The CDR3 runs 16 residues. The CDR3 nucleotides read TGTGCCAGCAGTTACGGGGCTAGCGGGGGGGCAAATGAGCAGTTCTTC. Its translation: CASSYGASGGANEQFF.

In DNA form, the CDR3 reads TGTGCCAGCAGTTTAACGGCGGGAACCCACGAGCAGTACTTC. It yields the protein CASSLTAGTHEQYF. V is TRBV27 and J is TRBJ2-7; D might be TRBD2 (6 bases). V was pared by 2 bases and J by 5 bases, with 13 bases between. The CDR3 runs 14 residues. Germline V gene data show CDR1 as MNHEY and CDR2 as SMNVEV (reference sequence).

The V call is TRBV6-6, the J call TRBJ2-7; 7 nucleotides line up with TRBD1. V lost 2 bases and J lost 5; bases outside the gene matches: 9. Germline loops: CDR1 MNHNY, CDR2 SVGAGI (reference sequence). The CDR3 length is 15 residues. The CDR3: CASSYARQGGHEQYF. The CDR3 region has the DNA TGTGCCAGCAGTTACGCAAGACAGGGCGGACACGAGCAGTACTTC.

This chain joins TRBV28 and TRBJ2-7; weak D call: TRBD1 (5 bases). This CDR3 comprises 17 residues. Trimming left V 6 bases short and J 3 bases short, with 24 bases between. Germline lookup yields CDR1 MDHEN and CDR2 SYDVKM. CDR3 coding DNA: TGTGCCAGCAGCTTACCCTCTTATGAGACAGCGTTCTACGAGCAGTACTTC. Its translation: CASSLPSYETAFYEQYF.

This chain connects TRBV15 to TRBJ2-4; the D gene is possibly TRBD2 (6 bases). CDR3 length: 18 residues. V dropped 2 bases and J dropped 4 bases, with 21 bases sitting between them. Per germline, CDR1 LNHNV and CDR2 YYDKDF (reference sequence). This CDR3 is CATSRPPRPGAGKNIQYF. The CDR3 DNA is TGTGCCACCAGCAGACCGCCCCGGCCGGGAGCGGGTAAAAACATTCAGTACTTC.

This clone has a handful of counts. The chain joins TRBV7-9 to TRBJ2-1; D possibly corresponds to TRBD2 (5 bases). This CDR3 spans 14 amino acids. Germline values: CDR1 SEHNR, CDR2 FQNEAQ (reference sequence). Trimming cost V 3 bases and J 8 bases, with 14 bases left between them. The CDR3 here is CASSFRTEVDEQFF. The CDR3 DNA sequence: TGTGCCAGCAGCTTTAGGACGGAGGTCGATGAGCAGTTCTTC.

The chain is built from TRBV9 and TRBJ1-2; D is possibly TRBD1 (5 bases). The CDR3 is made up of 15 amino acids. From germline, CDR1 is SGDLS and CDR2 YYNGEE. V lost 4 bases, J lost 3 bases, and 16 bases lay in between. For the CDR3, the DNA is TGTGCCAGCAGCCCACGGGACTTCTACCACTATGGCTACACCTTC. Translated: CASSPRDFYHYGYTF.

The chain carries TRBV5-1 and TRBJ2-3; possibly TRBD1 for D (6 bases). V was clipped by 5 bases and J by 6 bases, with 22 bases between them. CDR3 size: 16 residues. From germline, CDR1 is SGHRS and CDR2 YFSETQ. CDR3 coding DNA: TGCGCCAGCAGATTACTGGACAGAACTCTTACCGATACGCAGTATTTT. Translation: CASRLLDRTLTDTQYF. The variable domain in full, completed from reference TRBV5-1 and TRBJ2-3, reads KAGVTQTPRYLIKTRGQQVTLSCSPISGHRSVSWYQQTPGQGLQFLFEYFSETQRNKGNFPGRFSGRQFSNSRSEMNVSTLELGDSALYLCASRLLDRTLTDTQYFGPGTRLTVL.

J is TRBJ2-1 and V is TRBV2; 8 bases are shared with TRBD2. V dropped 3 bases and J dropped 8; count of bases not matched to a gene: 9. The CDR3 consists of 15 residues. CDR1 SNHLY and CDR2 FYNNEI come from the germline V gene. The CDR3 loop is CASSDAGGAGDEQFF. DNA of the CDR3: TGTGCCAGCAGTGACGCCGGGGGGGCCGGGGATGAGCAGTTCTTC.

This chain connects TRBV5-1 to TRBJ2-3; 12 bases map to TRBD2. The CDR3 runs to 19 residues. V gave up 4 bases and J gave up 0 bases; unmatched junction bases: 12. Looked up from germline, CDR1 is SGHRS and CDR2 is YFSETQ. CDR3 residues: CASSLTLLAGGGSTDTQYF. In nucleotides, the CDR3 is TGCGCCAGCAGCCTCACGCTACTAGCGGGAGGAGGGAGCACAGATACGCAGTATTTT.

This chain links TRBV6-5 with TRBJ2-5, with 8 bases that match TRBD2. Losses at the gene ends were 4 bases for V and 2 bases for J; bases not matched to a gene: 6. This CDR3 region has 15 residues. Germline CDR1 reads MNHEY; CDR2 reads SVGAGI. This chain's CDR3 is CASSSILAEQETQYF. The CDR3, as DNA: TGTGCCAGCAGTTCCATACTAGCGGAACAAGAGACCCAGTACTTC.

The chain employs TRBV5-5 and TRBJ2-2; D is undetermined. In germline, CDR1 is SGHKS, CDR2 YYEKEE (reference sequence). The germline V and J ends were trimmed by 3 bases and 3 bases, with 3 bases remaining between them. This CDR3 comprises 12 residues. The CDR3 DNA reads as TGTGCCAGCAGCTCATACACCGGGGAGCTGTTTTTT. Its translation: CASSSYTGELFF.

This sequence joins TRBV28 and TRBJ2-4; D is possibly TRBD2 (5 bases). Germline V gene sequence: CDR1 MDHEN, CDR2 SYDVKM. This CDR3 has 15 residues. V was pared by 5 bases and J by 9 bases, with 20 bases between. CDR3 DNA: TGTGCCAGCAGTCTAGGGCCCGGGGATTGGATCATTCAGTACTTC. Translated, it gives CASSLGPGDWIIQYF.

The V call is TRBV10-1, the J call TRBJ1-1; D might be TRBD1 (6 bases). The CDR3 is 14 amino acids. Trimming removed 0 bases from V and 4 bases from J, with 9 bases in between. The V gene's germline CDR1 is WNHNN and CDR2 SYGVQD (reference sequence). The CDR3 DNA follows: TGCGCCAGCAGTGAGTCCACAGGGAGCACTGAAGCTTTCTTT. Residues: CASSESTGSTEAFF.

This chain joins TRBV27 and TRBJ2-7, with D perhaps matching TRBD2 (5 bases). Trimming removed 8 bases at V and 4 bases at J, with 15 bases between. Germline CDR1 and CDR2: MNHEY and SMNVEV (reference sequence). This CDR3 is built from 13 residues. CDR3 bases: TGTGCCAGCGGCCATTCTGGGGAGTACGAGCAGTACTTC. It is translated as CASGHSGEYEQYF.

The chain has TRBV7-8 and TRBJ2-1; weak D call: TRBD2 (6 bases). This CDR3 is built from 19 residues. CDR1 is SGHVS, CDR2 FQNEAQ, per germline. Trimming took 1 base from V and 0 from J, leaving 19 bases between them. The DNA of the CDR3 is TGTGCCAGCAGCTTAGAGGGGCCCTTCGACGGGAGCTCCTACAATGAGCAGTTCTTC. Encoded protein: CASSLEGPFDGSSYNEQFF.